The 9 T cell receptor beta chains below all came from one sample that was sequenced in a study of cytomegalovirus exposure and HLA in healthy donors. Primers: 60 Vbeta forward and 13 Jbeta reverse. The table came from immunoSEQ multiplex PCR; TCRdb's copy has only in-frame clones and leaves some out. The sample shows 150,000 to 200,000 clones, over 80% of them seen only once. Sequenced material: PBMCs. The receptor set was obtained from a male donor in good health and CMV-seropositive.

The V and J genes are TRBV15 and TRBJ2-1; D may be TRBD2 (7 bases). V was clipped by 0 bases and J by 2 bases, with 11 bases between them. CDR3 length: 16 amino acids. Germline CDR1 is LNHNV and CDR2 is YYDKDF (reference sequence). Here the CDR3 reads CATSRDHGGPYNEQFF. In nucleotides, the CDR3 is TGTGCCACCAGCAGAGATCACGGGGGGCCCTACAATGAGCAGTTCTTC.

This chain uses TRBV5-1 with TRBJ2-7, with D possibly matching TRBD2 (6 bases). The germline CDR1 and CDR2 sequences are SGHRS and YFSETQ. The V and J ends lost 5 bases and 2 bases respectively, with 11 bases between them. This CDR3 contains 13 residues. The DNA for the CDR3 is TGCGCCAGCAGATGGGGACTCACCTACGAGCAGTACTTC. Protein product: CASRWGLTYEQYF.

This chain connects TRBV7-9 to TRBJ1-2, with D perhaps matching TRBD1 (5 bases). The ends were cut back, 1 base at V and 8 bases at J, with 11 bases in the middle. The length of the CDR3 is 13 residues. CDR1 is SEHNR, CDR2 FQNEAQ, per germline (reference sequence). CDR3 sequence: CASSLVQGWGYTF. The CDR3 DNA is TGTGCCAGCAGCTTAGTGCAGGGTTGGGGCTACACCTTC.

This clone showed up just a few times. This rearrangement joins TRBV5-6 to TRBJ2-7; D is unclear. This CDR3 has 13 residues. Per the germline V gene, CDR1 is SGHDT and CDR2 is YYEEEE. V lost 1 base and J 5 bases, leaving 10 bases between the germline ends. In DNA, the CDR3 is TGTGCCAGCAGCTTGTTCCCTCCTGACGAGCAGTACTTC. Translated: CASSLFPPDEQYF. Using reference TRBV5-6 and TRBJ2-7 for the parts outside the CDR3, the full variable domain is DAGVTQSPTHLIKTRGQQVTLRCSPKSGHDTVSWYQQALGQGPQFIFQYYEEEERQRGNFPDRFSGHQFPNYSSELNVNALLLGDSALYLCASSLFPPDEQYFGPGTRLTVT.

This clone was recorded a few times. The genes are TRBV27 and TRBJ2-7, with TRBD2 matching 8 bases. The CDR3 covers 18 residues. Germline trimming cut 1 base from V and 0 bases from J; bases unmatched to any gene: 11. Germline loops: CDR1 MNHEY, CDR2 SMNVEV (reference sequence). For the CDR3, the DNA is TGTGCCAGCAGTTTATTGGCGGGGGCTAGCGGGCCCTCCTACGAGCAGTACTTC. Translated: CASSLLAGASGPSYEQYF.

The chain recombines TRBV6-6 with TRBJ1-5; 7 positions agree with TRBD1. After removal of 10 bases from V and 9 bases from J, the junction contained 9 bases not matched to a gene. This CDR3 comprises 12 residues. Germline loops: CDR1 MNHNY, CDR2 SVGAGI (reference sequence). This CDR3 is CATSTGPSPQHF. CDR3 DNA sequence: TGTGCCACCTCGACAGGGCCATCGCCCCAGCATTTT.

CDR3 sequence: CASSPITLAYNEQFF. The CDR3, as DNA: TGTGCCAGCTCACCAATCACCTTAGCCTACAATGAGCAGTTCTTC. The chain employs TRBV18 and TRBJ2-1; no clear D. The CDR3 spans 15 residues. V lost 2 bases, J lost 2 bases, and 10 bases lay in between. Per germline, CDR1 KGHSH and CDR2 LQKENI.

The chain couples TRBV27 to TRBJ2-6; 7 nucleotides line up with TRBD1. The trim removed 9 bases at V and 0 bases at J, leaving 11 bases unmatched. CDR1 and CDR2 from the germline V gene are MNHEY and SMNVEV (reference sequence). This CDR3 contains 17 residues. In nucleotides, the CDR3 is TGTGCCAGGACGACCGGGACAGTATACTCTGGGGCCAACGTCCTGACTTTC. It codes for CARTTGTVYSGANVLTF.

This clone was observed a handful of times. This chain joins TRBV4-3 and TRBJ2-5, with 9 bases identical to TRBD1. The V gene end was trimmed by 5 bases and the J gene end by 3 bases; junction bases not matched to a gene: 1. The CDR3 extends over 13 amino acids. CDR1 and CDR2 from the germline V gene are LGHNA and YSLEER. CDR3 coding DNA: TGCGCCAGCAGCTGGACAGGGGAAGAGACCCAGTACTTC. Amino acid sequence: CASSWTGEETQYF.